This TCR beta chain was recorded in a study of blood T cell repertoires in COVID-19. Study as a whole: Collection of acute and convalescent COVID-19 samples took place in the United States, Italy and Spain. T cells, B-cell-depleted T cells, or PBMCs supplied cDNA or gDNA.

Only in-frame clones appear in the TCRdb table, and some are missing; sequencing was by immunoSEQ multiplex PCR. Here the sample spans some 340,000 clones, about 90% being singletons. Germline V gene sequence: CDR1 MNHEY, CDR2 SMNVEV (reference sequence). The CDR3 spans 16 residues. Germline trimming cut 6 bases from V and 0 bases from J; bases unmatched to any gene: 9. Cohort allocation depended upon clinical history that participants reported. Recovery among Cohort 3 donors was established by two negative PCRs, clearance, or symptom resolution. This rearrangement joins TRBV27 to TRBJ2-3; 7 bases map to TRBD1. The sequence came from a woman aged 30 to 39 who had recovered from COVID-19. Source material: PBMCs or T cells enriched from blood (not recorded which). CDR3 protein: CASSDLGTVSTDTQYF. The DNA of the CDR3 is TGTGCCAGCAGCGACTTAGGGACAGTAAGCACAGATACGCAGTATTTT.